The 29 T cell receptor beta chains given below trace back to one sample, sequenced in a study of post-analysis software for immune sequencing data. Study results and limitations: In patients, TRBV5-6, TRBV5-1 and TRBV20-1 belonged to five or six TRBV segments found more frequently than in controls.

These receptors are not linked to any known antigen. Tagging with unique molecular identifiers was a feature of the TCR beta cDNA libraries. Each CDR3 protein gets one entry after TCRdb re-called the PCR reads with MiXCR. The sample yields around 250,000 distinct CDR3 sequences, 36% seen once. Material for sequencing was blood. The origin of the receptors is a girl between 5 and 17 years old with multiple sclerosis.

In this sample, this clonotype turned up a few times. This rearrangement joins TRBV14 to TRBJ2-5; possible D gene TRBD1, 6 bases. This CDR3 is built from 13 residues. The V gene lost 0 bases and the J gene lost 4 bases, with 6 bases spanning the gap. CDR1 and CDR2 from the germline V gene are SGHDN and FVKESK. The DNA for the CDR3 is TGTGCCAGCAGCCAAGAAGGGGGAGAGACCCAGTACTTC. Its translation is CASSQEGGETQYF.

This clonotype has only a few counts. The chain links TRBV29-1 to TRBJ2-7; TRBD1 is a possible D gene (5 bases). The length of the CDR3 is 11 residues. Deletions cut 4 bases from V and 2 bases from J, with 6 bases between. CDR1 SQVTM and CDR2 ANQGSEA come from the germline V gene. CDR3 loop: CSVGQPYEQYF. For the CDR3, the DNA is TGCAGCGTTGGACAGCCCTACGAGCAGTACTTC.

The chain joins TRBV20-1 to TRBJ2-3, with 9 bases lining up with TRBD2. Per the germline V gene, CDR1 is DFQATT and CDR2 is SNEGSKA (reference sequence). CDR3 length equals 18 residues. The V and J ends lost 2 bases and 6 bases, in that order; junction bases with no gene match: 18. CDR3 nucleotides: TGCAGTGCTAGATCCTCGCGACTAGCGGCCCTCAGGACCGATACGCAGTATTTT. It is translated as CSARSSRLAALRTDTQYF.

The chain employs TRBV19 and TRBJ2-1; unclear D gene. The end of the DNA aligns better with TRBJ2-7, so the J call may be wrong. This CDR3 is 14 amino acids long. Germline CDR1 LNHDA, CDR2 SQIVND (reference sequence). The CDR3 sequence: CASSIARPNNEQYF. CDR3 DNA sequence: TGTGCCAGTAGTATAGCTAGGCCGAACAATGAGCAGTACTTC.

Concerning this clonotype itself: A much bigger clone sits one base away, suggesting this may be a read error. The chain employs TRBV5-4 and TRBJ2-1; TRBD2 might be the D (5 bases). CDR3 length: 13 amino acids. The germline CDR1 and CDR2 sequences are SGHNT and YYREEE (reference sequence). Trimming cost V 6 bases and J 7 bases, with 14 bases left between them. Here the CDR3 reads CASNNGLRNEQFF. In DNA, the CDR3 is TGTGCCAGCAACAATGGACTGAGGAATGAGCAGTTCTTC. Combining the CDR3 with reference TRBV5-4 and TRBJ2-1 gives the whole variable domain ETGVTQSPTHLIKTRGQQVTLRCSSQSGHNTVSWYQQALGQGPQFIFQYYREEENGRGNFPPRFSGLQFPNYSSELNVNALELDDSALYLCASNNGLRNEQFFGPGTRLTVL.

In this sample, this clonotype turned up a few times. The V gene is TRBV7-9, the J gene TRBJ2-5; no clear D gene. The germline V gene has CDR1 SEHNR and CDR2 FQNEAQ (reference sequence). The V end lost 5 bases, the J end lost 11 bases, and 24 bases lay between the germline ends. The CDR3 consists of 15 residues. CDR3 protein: CASSPPSAAYNEQYF. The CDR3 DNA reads TGTGCCAGCAGCCCTCCTTCGGCGGCATACAATGAGCAGTACTTC. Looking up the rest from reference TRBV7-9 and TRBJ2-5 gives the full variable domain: DTGVSQNPRHKITKRGQNVTFRCDPISEHNRLYWYRQTLGQGPEFLTYFQNEAQLEKSRLLSDRFSAERPKGSFSTLEIQRTEQGDSAMYLCASSPPSAAYNEQYFGPGTRLLVL.

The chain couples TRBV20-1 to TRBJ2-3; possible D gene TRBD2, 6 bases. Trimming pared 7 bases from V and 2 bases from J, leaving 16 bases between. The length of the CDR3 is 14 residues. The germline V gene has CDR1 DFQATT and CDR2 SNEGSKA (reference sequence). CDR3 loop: CSVPSGGFTDTQYF. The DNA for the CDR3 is TGCAGTGTGCCCTCCGGGGGATTCACAGATACGCAGTATTTT.

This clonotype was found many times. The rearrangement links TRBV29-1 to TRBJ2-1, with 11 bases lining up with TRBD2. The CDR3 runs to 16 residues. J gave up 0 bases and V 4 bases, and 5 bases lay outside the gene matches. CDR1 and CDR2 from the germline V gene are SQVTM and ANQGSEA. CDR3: CSVVLAGVSSYNEQFF. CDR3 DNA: TGCAGCGTTGTACTAGCGGGGGTAAGCTCCTACAATGAGCAGTTCTTC.

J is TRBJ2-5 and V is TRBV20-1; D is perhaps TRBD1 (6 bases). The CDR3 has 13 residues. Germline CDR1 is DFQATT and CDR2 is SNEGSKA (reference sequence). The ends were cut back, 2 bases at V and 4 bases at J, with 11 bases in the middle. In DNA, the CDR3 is TGCAGTGCTAGATTTCGCAGGGGAGAGACCCAGTACTTC. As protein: CSARFRRGETQYF.

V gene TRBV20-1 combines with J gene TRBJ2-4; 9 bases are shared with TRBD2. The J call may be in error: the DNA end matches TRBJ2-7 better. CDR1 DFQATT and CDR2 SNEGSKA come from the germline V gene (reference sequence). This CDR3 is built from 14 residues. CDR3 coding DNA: TGCAGTGCTAACAGGCCGACTAGCGGCTACGAGCAGTACTTC. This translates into CSANRPTSGYEQYF.

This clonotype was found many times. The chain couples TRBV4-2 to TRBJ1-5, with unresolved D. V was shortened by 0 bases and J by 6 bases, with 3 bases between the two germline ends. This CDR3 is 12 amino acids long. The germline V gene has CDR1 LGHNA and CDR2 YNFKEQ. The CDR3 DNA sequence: TGTGCCAGCAGCCAAGATTCTCAGCCCCAGCATTTT. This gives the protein CASSQDSQPQHF.

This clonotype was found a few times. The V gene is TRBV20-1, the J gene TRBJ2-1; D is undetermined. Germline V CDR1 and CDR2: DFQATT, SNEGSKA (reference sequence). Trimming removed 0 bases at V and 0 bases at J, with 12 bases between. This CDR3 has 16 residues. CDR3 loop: CSARDRVSISYNEQFF. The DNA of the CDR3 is TGCAGTGCTAGAGATAGGGTCTCCATCTCCTACAATGAGCAGTTCTTC.

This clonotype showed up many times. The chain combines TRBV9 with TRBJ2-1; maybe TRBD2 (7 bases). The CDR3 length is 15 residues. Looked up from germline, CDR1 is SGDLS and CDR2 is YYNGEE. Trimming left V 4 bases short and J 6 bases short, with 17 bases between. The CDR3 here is CASSLEGGEGNEQFF. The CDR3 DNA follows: TGTGCCAGCAGCCTAGAGGGGGGGGAAGGCAATGAGCAGTTCTTC.

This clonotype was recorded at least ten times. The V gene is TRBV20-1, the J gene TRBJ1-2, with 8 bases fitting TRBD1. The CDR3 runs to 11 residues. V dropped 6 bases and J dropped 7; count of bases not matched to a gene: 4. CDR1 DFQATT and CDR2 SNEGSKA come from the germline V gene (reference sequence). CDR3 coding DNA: TGCAGTGCCTCAGGGGGCGTTGGCTACACCTTC. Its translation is CSASGGVGYTF.

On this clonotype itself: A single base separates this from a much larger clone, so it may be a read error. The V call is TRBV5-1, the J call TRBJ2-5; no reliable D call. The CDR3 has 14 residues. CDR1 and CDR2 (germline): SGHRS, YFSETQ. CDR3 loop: CASSLNGNQETPYF. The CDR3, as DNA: TGCGCCAGCAGCTTGAACGGCAACCAAGAGACCCCGTACTTC.

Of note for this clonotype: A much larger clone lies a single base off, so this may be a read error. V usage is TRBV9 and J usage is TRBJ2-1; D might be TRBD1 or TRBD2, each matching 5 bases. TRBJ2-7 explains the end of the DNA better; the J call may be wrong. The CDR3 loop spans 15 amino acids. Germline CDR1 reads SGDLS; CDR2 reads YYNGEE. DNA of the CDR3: TGTGCCAGCAGCCCAGGGACCTGGACCTACAATGAGCAGTACTTC. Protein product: CASSPGTWTYNEQYF.

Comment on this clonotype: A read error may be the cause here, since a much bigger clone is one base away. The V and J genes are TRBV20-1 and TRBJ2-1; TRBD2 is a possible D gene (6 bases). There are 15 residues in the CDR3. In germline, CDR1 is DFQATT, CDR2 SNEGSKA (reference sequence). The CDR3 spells CSAKGGAQPYNKQFF. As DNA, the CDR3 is TGCAGTGCTAAGGGCGGGGCGCAGCCCTACAATAAGCAGTTCTTC.

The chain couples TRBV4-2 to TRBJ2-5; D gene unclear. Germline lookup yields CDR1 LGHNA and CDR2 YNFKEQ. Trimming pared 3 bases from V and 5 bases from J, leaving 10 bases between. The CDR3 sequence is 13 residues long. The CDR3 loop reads CASSHGALETQYF. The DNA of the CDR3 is TGTGCCAGCAGCCATGGTGCACTGGAGACCCAGTACTTC.

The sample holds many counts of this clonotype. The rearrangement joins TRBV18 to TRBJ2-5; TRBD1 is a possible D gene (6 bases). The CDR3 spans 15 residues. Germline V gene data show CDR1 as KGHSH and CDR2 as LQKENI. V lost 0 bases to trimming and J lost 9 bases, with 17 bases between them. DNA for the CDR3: TGTGCCAGCTCACCACCGGGGACAACCAAGAGGTCCCAGTACTTC. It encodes CASSPPGTTKRSQYF. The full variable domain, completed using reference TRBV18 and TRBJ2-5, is NAGVMQNPRHLVRRRGQEARLRCSPMKGHSHVYWYRQLPEEGLKFMVYLQKENIIDESGMPKERFSAEFPKEGPSILRIQQVVRGDSAAYFCASSPPGTTKRSQYFGPGTRLLVL.

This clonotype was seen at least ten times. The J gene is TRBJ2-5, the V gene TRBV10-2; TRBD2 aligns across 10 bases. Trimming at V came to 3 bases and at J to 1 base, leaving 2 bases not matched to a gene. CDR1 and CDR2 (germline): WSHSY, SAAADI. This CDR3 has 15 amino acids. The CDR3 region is CASSEPSGGQETQYF. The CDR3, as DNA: TGCGCCAGCAGTGAACCTAGCGGGGGCCAAGAGACCCAGTACTTC.

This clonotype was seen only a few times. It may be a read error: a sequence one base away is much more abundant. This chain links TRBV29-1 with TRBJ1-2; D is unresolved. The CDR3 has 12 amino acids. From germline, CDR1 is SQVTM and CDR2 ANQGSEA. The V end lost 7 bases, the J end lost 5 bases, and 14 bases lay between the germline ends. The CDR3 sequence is CSGVTGGYGYTF. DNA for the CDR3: TGCAGCGGGGTGACGGGTGGATATGGCTACACCTTC.

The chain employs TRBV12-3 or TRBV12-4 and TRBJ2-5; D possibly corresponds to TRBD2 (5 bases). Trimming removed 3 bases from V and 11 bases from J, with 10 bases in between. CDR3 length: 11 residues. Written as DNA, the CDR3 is TGTGCCAGCAGTTTTTCGTGGGAGCAGTACTTC. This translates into CASSFSWEQYF.

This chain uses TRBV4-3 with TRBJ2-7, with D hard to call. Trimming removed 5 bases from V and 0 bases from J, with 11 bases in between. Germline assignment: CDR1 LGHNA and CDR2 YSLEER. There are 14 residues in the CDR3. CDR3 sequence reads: CASSSRTSSYEQYF. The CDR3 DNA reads TGCGCCAGCAGCTCTCGAACCAGCTCCTACGAGCAGTACTTC.

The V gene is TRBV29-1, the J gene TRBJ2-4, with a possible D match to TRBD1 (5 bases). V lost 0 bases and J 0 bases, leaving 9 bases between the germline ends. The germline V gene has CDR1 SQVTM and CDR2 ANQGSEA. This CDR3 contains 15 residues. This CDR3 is CSVEDPGIAKNIQYF. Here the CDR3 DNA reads TGCAGCGTTGAAGATCCAGGGATAGCCAAAAACATTCAGTACTTC.

CDR3 in amino acids: CSASRPGENTEAFF. The CDR3 coding sequence is TGCAGTGCTAGTCGTCCAGGGGAGAACACTGAAGCTTTCTTT. V gene TRBV20-1 combines with J gene TRBJ1-1; TRBD1 is a possible D gene (6 bases). V lost 3 bases and J 1 base, leaving 12 bases between the germline ends. CDR3 length: 14 amino acids. Germline lookup yields CDR1 DFQATT and CDR2 SNEGSKA (reference sequence).

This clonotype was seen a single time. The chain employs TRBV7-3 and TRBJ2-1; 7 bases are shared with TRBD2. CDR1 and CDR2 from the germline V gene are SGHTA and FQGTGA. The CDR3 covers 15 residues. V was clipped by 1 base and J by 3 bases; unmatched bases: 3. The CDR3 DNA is TGTGCCAGCAGCTTAAGCGGGAGAGTCTACAATGAGCAGTTCTTC. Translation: CASSLSGRVYNEQFF.

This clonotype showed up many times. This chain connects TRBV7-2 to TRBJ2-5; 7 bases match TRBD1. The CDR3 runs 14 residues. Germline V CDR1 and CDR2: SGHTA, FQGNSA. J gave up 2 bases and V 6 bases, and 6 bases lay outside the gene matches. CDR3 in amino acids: CASRTGKGQETQYF. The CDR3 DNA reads TGTGCCAGCAGGACAGGGAAGGGTCAAGAGACCCAGTACTTC.

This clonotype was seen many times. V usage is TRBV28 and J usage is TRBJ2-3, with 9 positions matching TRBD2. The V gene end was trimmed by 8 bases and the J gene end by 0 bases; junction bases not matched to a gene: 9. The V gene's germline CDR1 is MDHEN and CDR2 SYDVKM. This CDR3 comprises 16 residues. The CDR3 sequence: CASVGIAGVSTDTQYF. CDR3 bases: TGTGCCAGCGTCGGGATAGCGGGGGTTAGCACAGATACGCAGTATTTT.

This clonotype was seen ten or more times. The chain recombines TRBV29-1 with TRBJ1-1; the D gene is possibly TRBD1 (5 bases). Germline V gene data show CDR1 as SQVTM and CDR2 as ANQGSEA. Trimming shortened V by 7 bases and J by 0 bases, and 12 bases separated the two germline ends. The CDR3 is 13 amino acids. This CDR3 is CSGGTSLNTEAFF. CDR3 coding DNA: TGCAGCGGCGGGACGTCCCTGAACACTGAAGCTTTCTTT.